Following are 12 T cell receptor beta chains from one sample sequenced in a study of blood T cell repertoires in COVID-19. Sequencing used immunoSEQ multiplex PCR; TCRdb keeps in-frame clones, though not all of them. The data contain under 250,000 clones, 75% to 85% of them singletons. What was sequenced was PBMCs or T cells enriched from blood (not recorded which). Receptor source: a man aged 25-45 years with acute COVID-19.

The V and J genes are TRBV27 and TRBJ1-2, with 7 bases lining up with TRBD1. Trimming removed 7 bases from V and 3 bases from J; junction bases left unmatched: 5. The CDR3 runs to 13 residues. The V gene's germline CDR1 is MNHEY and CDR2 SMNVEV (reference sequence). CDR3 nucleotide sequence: TGTGCCAGCACGAGGGGGCTCGACTATGGCTACACCTTC. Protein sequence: CASTRGLDYGYTF.

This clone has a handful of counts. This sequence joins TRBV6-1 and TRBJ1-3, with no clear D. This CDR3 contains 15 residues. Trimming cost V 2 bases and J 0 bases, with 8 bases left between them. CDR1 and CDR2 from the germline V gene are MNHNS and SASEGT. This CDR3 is CASSESRSSGNTIYF. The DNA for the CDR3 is TGTGCCAGCAGTGAATCCCGGAGCTCTGGAAACACCATATATTTT.

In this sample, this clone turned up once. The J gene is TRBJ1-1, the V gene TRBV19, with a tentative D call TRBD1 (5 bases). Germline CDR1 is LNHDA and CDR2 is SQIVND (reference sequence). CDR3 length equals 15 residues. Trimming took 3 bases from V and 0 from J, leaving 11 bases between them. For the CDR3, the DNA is TGTGCCAGTAGTATTAGACAGTCCTTGAACACTGAAGCTTTCTTT. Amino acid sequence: CASSIRQSLNTEAFF.

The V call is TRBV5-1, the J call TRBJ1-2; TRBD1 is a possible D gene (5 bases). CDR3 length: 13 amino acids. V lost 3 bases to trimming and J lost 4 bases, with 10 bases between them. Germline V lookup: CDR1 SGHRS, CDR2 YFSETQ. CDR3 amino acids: CASSSQVLYGYTF. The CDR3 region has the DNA TGCGCCAGCAGCTCACAGGTTCTCTATGGCTACACCTTC.

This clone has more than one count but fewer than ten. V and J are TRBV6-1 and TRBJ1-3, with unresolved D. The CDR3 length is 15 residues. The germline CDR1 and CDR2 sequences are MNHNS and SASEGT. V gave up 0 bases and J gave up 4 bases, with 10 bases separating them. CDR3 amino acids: CASSEARLYGNTIYF. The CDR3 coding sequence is TGTGCCAGCAGTGAAGCGCGTCTGTACGGAAACACCATATATTTT.

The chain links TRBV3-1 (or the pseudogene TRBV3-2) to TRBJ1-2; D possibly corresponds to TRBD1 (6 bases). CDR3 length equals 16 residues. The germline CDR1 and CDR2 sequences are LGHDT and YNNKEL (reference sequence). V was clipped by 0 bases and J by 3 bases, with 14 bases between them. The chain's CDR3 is CASSQDSSGVDYGYTF. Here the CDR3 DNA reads TGTGCCAGCAGCCAAGATTCGTCAGGGGTGGACTATGGCTACACCTTC.

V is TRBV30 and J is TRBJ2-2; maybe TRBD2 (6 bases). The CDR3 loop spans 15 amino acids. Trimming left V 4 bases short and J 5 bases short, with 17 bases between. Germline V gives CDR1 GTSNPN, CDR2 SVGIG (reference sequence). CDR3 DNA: TGTGCCTGGAATCGGGAGCTAGCCTTTACCGGGGAGCTGTTTTTT. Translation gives CAWNRELAFTGELFF.

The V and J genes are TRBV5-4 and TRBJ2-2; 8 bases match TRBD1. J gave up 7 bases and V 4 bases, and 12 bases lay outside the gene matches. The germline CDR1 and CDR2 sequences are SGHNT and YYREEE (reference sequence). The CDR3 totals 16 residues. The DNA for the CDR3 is TGTGCCAGCAGCCCGGGGGCAGGGGGCTTCGGCGGGGAGCTGTTTTTT. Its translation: CASSPGAGGFGGELFF.

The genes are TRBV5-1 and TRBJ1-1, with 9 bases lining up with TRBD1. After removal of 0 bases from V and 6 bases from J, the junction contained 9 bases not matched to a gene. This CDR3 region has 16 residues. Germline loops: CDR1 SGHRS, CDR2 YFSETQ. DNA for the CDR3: TGCGCCAGCAGCTTGGCACAGGGGGCGCGGATCCCTGAAGCTTTCTTT. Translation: CASSLAQGARIPEAFF.

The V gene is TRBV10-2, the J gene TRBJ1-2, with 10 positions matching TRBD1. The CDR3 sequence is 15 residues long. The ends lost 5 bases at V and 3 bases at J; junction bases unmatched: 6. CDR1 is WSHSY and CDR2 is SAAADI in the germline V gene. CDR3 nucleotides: TGCGCCAGCAGTCCTCGACAGGGGGCTGACTATGGCTACACCTTC. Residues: CASSPRQGADYGYTF.

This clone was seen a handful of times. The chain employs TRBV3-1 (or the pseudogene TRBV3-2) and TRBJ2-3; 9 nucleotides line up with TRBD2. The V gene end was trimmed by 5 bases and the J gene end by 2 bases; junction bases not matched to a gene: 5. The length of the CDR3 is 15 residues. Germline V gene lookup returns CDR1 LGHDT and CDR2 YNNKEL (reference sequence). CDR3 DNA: TGTGCCAGCAGCGGTAGCGGGGGACTCACAGATACGCAGTATTTT. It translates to CASSGSGGLTDTQYF.

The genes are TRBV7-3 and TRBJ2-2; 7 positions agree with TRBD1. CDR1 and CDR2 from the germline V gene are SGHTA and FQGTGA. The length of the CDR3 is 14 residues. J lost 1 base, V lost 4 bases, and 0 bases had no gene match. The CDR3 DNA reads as TGTGCCAGCAGCTGGGACAGGAACACCGGGGAGCTGTTTTTT. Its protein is CASSWDRNTGELFF.